This record concerns one T cell receptor (beta chain) sequence. This sample is part of a study of neurological immune-mediated disorders. CDR3 length equals 16 residues. Trimming shortened V by 5 bases and J by 7 bases, and 21 bases separated the two germline ends. CDR1 SGHVS and CDR2 FQNEAQ come from the germline V gene. TCRdb re-called the 5' RACE reads with MiXCR, one entry per CDR3 protein. The sample shows roughly 59,000 distinct CDR3 sequences, around 5.1% of them seen only once. This TCR came from a human donor with multiple sclerosis. The donor label of this sample is uncertain. Input material: PBMCs. The chain uses TRBV7-8 and TRBJ1-5; TRBD1 is a possible D gene (6 bases). CDR3 DNA sequence: TGTGCCAGCAGCCCCCCCATGAGGGGGGGCAGGCAGCCCCAGCATTTT. This encodes CASSPPMRGGRQPQHF. Together with reference TRBV7-8 and TRBJ1-5, the CDR3 gives the full variable domain: GAGVSQSPRYKVAKRGQDVALRCDPISGHVSLFWYQQALGQGPEFLTYFQNEAQLDKSGLPSDRFFAERPEGSVSTLKIQRTQQEDSAVYLCASSPPMRGGRQPQHFGDGTRLSIL.